A selection of T cell receptor beta chains follows, all from one sample in a study of shared clonotypes between healthy human individuals. The table came from immunoSEQ multiplex PCR; TCRdb's copy has only in-frame clones and leaves some out. The table shows about 2 million clones, with approximately 95% occurring only once. Input material: naive CD8+ T cells sorted from blood. Receptors originate from a man aged 18 to 35 in good health. Both conserved end residues are part of each CDR3. The D gene is left open where the match is weak. Size values are once, few and many counts, or a class for expanded clones, and some rows have none.

size	D	V	J	CDR3	DNA
.	TRBD2	TRBV13	TRBJ2-7	CASSLGPLSGRAYEQYF	TGTGCCAGCAGCTTAGGCCCCCTTAGCGGGAGGGCGTACGAGCAGTACTTC
few	.	TRBV6-6	TRBJ2-5	CASSRSGTPQETQYF	TGTGCCAGCTCTCGGTCAGGGACCCCTCAAGAGACCCAGTACTTC
.	.	TRBV27	TRBJ2-1	CASSYLSGSSYNEQFF	TGTGCCAGCAGTTACCTAAGCGGCAGCTCCTACAATGAGCAGTTCTTC
.	.	TRBV6-5	TRBJ2-2	CASSYSGNTGELFF	TGTGCCAGCAGTTACTCCGGGAACACCGGGGAGCTGTTTTTT
.	TRBD1	TRBV4-2	TRBJ2-7	CASSQVTGDEQYF	TGTGCCAGCAGCCAGGTGACAGGGGACGAGCAGTACTTC
.	.	TRBV5-1	TRBJ1-2	CASSLAEEVKGLWTGWGTGYTF	TGCGCCAGCAGCTTGGCCGAGGAGGTCAAGGGGCTCTGGACGGGCTGGGGGACGGGCTACACCTTC
.	TRBD2	TRBV27	TRBJ2-1	CASSMTSQNEQFF	TGTGCCAGCAGTATGACTAGCCAAAATGAGCAGTTCTTC
.	TRBD1	TRBV10-3	TRBJ1-1	CAIKGTDMNTEAFF	TGTGCCATCAAGGGGACAGATATGAACACTGAAGCTTTCTTT
.	.	TRBV5-1	TRBJ2-7	CASSTGASGHEQYF	TGCGCCAGCAGCACCGGGGCCTCTGGGCACGAGCAGTACTTC
.	TRBD2	TRBV27	TRBJ2-7	CASSFGTSGAYEQYF	TGTGCCAGCAGTTTTGGGACTAGCGGAGCCTACGAGCAGTACTTC
.	TRBD2	TRBV4-3	TRBJ2-7	CASSQDSSGSGYEQYF	TGCGCCAGCAGCCAAGATTCTAGCGGGAGTGGCTACGAGCAGTACTTC
.	TRBD2	TRBV27	TRBJ2-1	CASSWDYYNEQFF	TGTGCCAGCAGCTGGGACTACTACAATGAGCAGTTCTTC
.	.	TRBV19	TRBJ2-7	CASSGRDGPYEQYF	TGTGCCAGTAGTGGCCGGGACGGACCCTACGAGCAGTACTTC
.	.	TRBV7-9	TRBJ2-2	CASSQDTNTGELFF	TGTGCCAGCAGCCAGGACACTAACACCGGGGAGCTGTTTTTT
.	.	TRBV5-6	TRBJ1-2	CASSYRSPGYGYTF	TGTGCCAGCAGCTATCGCTCCCCTGGCTATGGCTACACCTTC
.	TRBD1	TRBV27	TRBJ2-1	CASSLRDRGLYNEQFF	TGTGCCAGCAGTTTACGGGACAGGGGGCTATACAATGAGCAGTTCTTC
.	TRBD1	TRBV2	TRBJ1-6	CASSGGQGYSPLHF	TGTGCCAGCAGTGGCGGACAGGGATATTCACCCCTCCACTTT
.	TRBD1	TRBV5-1	TRBJ2-1	CASSLTGQGASEQFF	TGCGCCAGCAGCTTAACCGGACAGGGGGCAAGTGAGCAGTTCTTC
.	TRBD2	TRBV27	TRBJ2-7	CASSALAAYEQYF	TGTGCCAGCAGTGCACTAGCGGCCTACGAGCAGTACTTC
.	.	TRBV4-1	TRBJ2-7	CASSLSDNSYEQYF	TGCGCCAGCAGCCTGTCGGATAACTCCTACGAGCAGTACTTC
once	.	TRBV11-2	TRBJ2-5	CASSFLLGNQYF	TGTGCCAGCAGCTTTCTTTTGGGGAATCAGTACTTC
.	TRBD2	TRBV19	TRBJ2-5	CASQSGTSGWGLQETQYF	TGTGCCAGCCAAAGCGGGACTAGCGGATGGGGTCTCCAAGAGACCCAGTACTTC
.	.	TRBV19	TRBJ1-2	CASSEGYRFDGYTF	TGTGCCAGTAGTGAGGGGTATCGCTTTGATGGCTACACCTTC
once	.	TRBV4-1	TRBJ2-7	CASSQAGTPRHEQYF	TGCGCCAGCAGCCAAGCCGGGACTCCCCGCCACGAGCAGTACTTC
.	TRBD1	TRBV9	TRBJ1-2	CASSVVETGVNGYTF	TGTGCCAGCAGCGTAGTCGAAACAGGGGTTAATGGCTACACCTTC
.	TRBD1	TRBV7-9	TRBJ1-1	CASSPKGGWDTEAFF	TGTGCCAGCAGCCCCAAAGGGGGCTGGGACACTGAAGCTTTCTTT
.	TRBD2	TRBV11-2	TRBJ2-5	CASSPWGGDQETQYF	TGTGCCAGCAGCCCGTGGGGAGGGGACCAAGAGACCCAGTACTTC
.	.	TRBV9	TRBJ2-5	CASSVGLYSEETQYF	TGTGCCAGCAGCGTAGGGCTCTATTCGGAAGAGACCCAGTACTTC
.	.	TRBV6-6	TRBJ2-1	CASSLGYNEQFF	TGTGCCAGCAGTTTAGGGTACAATGAGCAGTTCTTC
.	TRBD2	TRBV7-9	TRBJ2-5	CASSLVLAGDQETQYF	TGTGCCAGCAGCTTAGTTTTAGCGGGGGACCAAGAGACCCAGTACTTC
.	.	TRBV7-2	TRBJ2-1	CASSLGGPSTYNEQFF	TGTGCCAGCAGCTTAGGGGGGCCTTCCACCTACAATGAGCAGTTCTTC
.	.	TRBV29-1	TRBJ2-3	CSVVGRTDTQYF	TGCAGCGTTGTCGGTCGGACAGATACGCAGTATTTT
.	.	TRBV18	TRBJ2-1	CASSPRWSRQGSYNEQFF	TGTGCCAGCTCACCCAGGTGGTCCCGGCAGGGCTCCTACAATGAGCAGTTCTTC
.	.	TRBV7-2	TRBJ2-7	CASSPRAPYEQYF	TGTGCCAGCAGCCCCCGAGCCCCCTACGAGCAGTACTTC
.	TRBD1	TRBV5-8	TRBJ1-2	CASSPGTGPNYGYTF	TGTGCCAGCAGCCCGGGGACAGGGCCGAACTATGGCTACACCTTC
.	.	TRBV5-6	TRBJ2-7	CASSFWATTYEQYF	TGTGCCAGCAGCTTTTGGGCAACCACCTACGAGCAGTACTTC
.	.	TRBV10-2	TRBJ2-1	CASSEFWRGKAEQFF	TGCGCCAGCAGTGAGTTTTGGCGGGGAAAAGCGGAGCAGTTCTTC
once	.	TRBV6-5	TRBJ1-2	CASSYGAGSNYGYTF	TGTGCCAGCAGTTACGGTGCGGGGTCGAACTATGGCTACACCTTC
.	.	TRBV25-1	TRBJ2-7	CASSEGTGAYEQYF	TGTGCCAGCAGTGAGGGGACGGGCGCCTACGAGCAGTACTTC
.	.	TRBV9	TRBJ1-1	CASSVDGSPEAFF	TGTGCCAGCAGCGTAGATGGGTCCCCTGAAGCTTTCTTT
.	.	TRBV9	TRBJ1-2	CASSVGRDHYGYTF	TGTGCCAGCAGCGTAGGCCGGGACCACTATGGCTACACCTTC
.	.	TRBV6-1	TRBJ1-1	CASSEARGYYTEAFF	TGTGCCAGCAGTGAAGCGAGGGGGTACTACACTGAAGCTTTCTTT
.	.	TRBV27	TRBJ2-3	CASSLSSSWARDTDTQYF	TGTGCCAGCAGTTTATCGTCCAGTTGGGCTAGAGACACAGATACGCAGTATTTT
.	.	TRBV5-1	TRBJ2-7	CASSLDGKTSYEQYF	TGCGCCAGCAGCTTGGACGGGAAGACCTCCTACGAGCAGTACTTC
.	.	TRBV9	TRBJ1-1	CASSVGSGVKYTEAFF	TGTGCCAGCAGCGTAGGTAGCGGGGTGAAATACACTGAAGCTTTCTTT
.	TRBD1	TRBV7-8	TRBJ2-7	CASSLIGTAFSYEQYF	TGTGCCAGCAGCTTAATCGGGACAGCGTTCTCCTACGAGCAGTACTTC
.	.	TRBV13	TRBJ2-3	CASSLRTSTDTQYF	TGTGCCAGCAGCTTAAGAACTAGCACAGATACGCAGTATTTT
.	TRBD1	TRBV29-1	TRBJ2-7	CSVQTGSSYEQYF	TGCAGCGTGCAGACAGGGAGCTCCTACGAGCAGTACTTC
.	.	TRBV5-4	TRBJ2-5	CASSLAGTQETQYF	TGTGCCAGCAGCTTGGCCGGAACCCAAGAGACCCAGTACTTC
once	.	TRBV7-8	TRBJ1-2	CASSFSTGRGGYTF	TGTGCCAGCAGCTTCTCAACAGGAAGGGGTGGCTACACCTTC
.	TRBD1	TRBV4-3	TRBJ1-2	CASSPTGHYGYTF	TGCGCCAGCAGCCCGACAGGGCACTATGGCTACACCTTC